The clone carrying this T cell receptor (beta chain) came up once. Its antigen is not identified. This table comes from immunoSEQ multiplex PCR, and its TCRdb copy is limited to in-frame clones, with some not included. The sample yields 100,000 or so clones, approximately 86% seen once. This CDR3 spans 14 amino acids. Deletions cut 5 bases from V and 1 base from J, with 11 bases between. Germline V gene sequence: CDR1 MDHEN, CDR2 SYDVKM. This specimen comes from a study of T cell responses to AZD1222 COVID-19 vaccine. Analyses pooled second doses at about 4 or about 12 weeks. Study-level results: Seropositivity was recorded at baseline in only 6 or 7 AZD1222 recipients. Dominant at 160-218 and 743-854, vaccine-associated CD4 TCRs also spanned spike. The breadth and depth of Spike-specific TCRs increased once two AZD1222 doses had been given.

The chain has TRBV28 and TRBJ1-1, with D unresolved. This TCR derives from an adult who received the AZD1222 COVID-19 vaccine. Sequencing was performed on peripheral blood, taken 28 days after the second AZD1222 dose. CDR3 region: CASSPPTGNTEAFF. The CDR3 coding sequence is TGTGCCAGCAGTCCCCCCACGGGGAACACTGAAGCTTTCTTT.